Following are 23 T cell receptor beta chains from one sample sequenced in a study of T cell responses to AZD1222 COVID-19 vaccine. Using immunoSEQ multiplex PCR, the repertoire was profiled, and TCRdb retains in-frame clones only, with some absent. The sample includes about 67,000 clones, around 80% of them seen just once. Sequencing used peripheral blood, obtained on day 0 of AZD1222 vaccination. The receptors were gathered from an adult in good health.

This clone is medium-sized in the sample. The chain combines TRBV6-2 or TRBV6-3 with TRBJ1-6, with D perhaps matching TRBD1 (6 bases). The length of the CDR3 is 15 residues. The ends were cut back, 6 bases at V and 10 bases at J, with 19 bases in the middle. Germline CDR1 reads MNHEY; CDR2 reads SVGEGT. DNA of the CDR3: TGTGCCAGCAGCCTCGAGTTGACAGGAAGATCACCCCTCCACTTT. The encoded protein is CASSLELTGRSPLHF.

V gene TRBV3-1 (or the pseudogene TRBV3-2) combines with J gene TRBJ1-2; D is possibly TRBD1 (5 bases). CDR1 and CDR2 (germline): LGHDT, YNNKEL (reference sequence). The V end lost 9 bases, the J end lost 4 bases, and 15 bases lay between the germline ends. There are 13 residues in the CDR3. In nucleotides, the CDR3 is TGTGCCAGTGCTAAGGGGAATGGCTATGGCTACACCTTC. It specifies CASAKGNGYGYTF.

This clone was detected a few times. V usage is TRBV15 and J usage is TRBJ1-3; possible D gene TRBD1, 5 bases. Germline V CDR1 and CDR2: LNHNV, YYDKDF (reference sequence). Trimming shortened V by 0 bases and J by 2 bases, and 14 bases separated the two germline ends. CDR3 length equals 17 residues. The DNA for the CDR3 is TGTGCCACCAGCAGAGAAGGGGCAGTGAAGGCTGGAAACACCATATATTTT. Encoded protein: CATSREGAVKAGNTIYF.

The V gene is TRBV24-1, the J gene TRBJ2-1, with 8 bases fitting TRBD2. The CDR3 length is 15 residues. V shed 4 bases, J shed 4 bases, and the junction held 5 bases outside the gene matches. From germline, CDR1 is KGHDR and CDR2 SFDVKD. The CDR3 DNA follows: TGTGCCACCAGTGAGACTAGCGACCGTTACAATGAGCAGTTCTTC. Encoded protein: CATSETSDRYNEQFF.

This chain uses TRBV11-2 with TRBJ2-5; D might be TRBD2 (5 bases). Germline V gene data show CDR1 as SGHAT and CDR2 as FQNNGV. The CDR3 extends over 15 amino acids. Trimming took 3 bases from V and 5 from J, leaving 16 bases between them. The CDR3 region is CASSFSGVREETQYF. The CDR3 nucleotides read TGTGCCAGCAGCTTTTCCGGGGTAAGGGAGGAGACCCAGTACTTC.

The chain recombines TRBV19 with TRBJ1-2; D not resolved. The V gene's germline CDR1 is LNHDA and CDR2 SQIVND (reference sequence). This CDR3 spans 13 amino acids. V was pared by 3 bases and J by 3 bases, with 8 bases between. CDR3 DNA sequence: TGTGCCAGTAGTATCAAGGGTGACTATGGCTACACCTTC. It encodes CASSIKGDYGYTF.

The chain employs TRBV7-8 and TRBJ1-2; a possible D gene is TRBD1 (5 bases). The CDR3 runs 13 residues. Germline CDR1 reads SGHVS; CDR2 reads FQNEAQ. Trimming took off 5 bases at V and 8 bases at J, with 15 bases between the two ends. This CDR3 reads CASSPLGERGYTF. Here the CDR3 DNA reads TGTGCCAGCAGCCCATTAGGGGAGCGGGGCTACACCTTC. The full variable domain, completed using reference TRBV7-8 and TRBJ1-2, is GAGVSQSPRYKVAKRGQDVALRCDPISGHVSLFWYQQALGQGPEFLTYFQNEAQLDKSGLPSDRFFAERPEGSVSTLKIQRTQQEDSAVYLCASSPLGERGYTFGSGTRLTVV.

The chain is built from TRBV14 and TRBJ2-1; weak D call: TRBD2 (5 bases). The germline gives CDR1 SGHDN, CDR2 FVKESK. The CDR3 runs to 13 residues. V lost 0 bases and J lost 6, with 6 bases in between. CDR3 bases: TGTGCCAGCAGCCAAGACGGGGTCAATGAGCAGTTCTTC. This gives the protein CASSQDGVNEQFF.

This clone was counted between two and nine times. The junction departs from germline at one end; a sequencing error may be responsible. J is TRBJ1-5 and V is TRBV4-3; D remains ambiguous. Germline CDR1 reads LGHNA; CDR2 reads YSLEER. The CDR3 runs 16 residues. The CDR3 nucleotides read TGCGCCAGCAGCGAAGAGCTCGGTGAGAGCAATCAGCCCCAGCATTTT. This encodes CASSEELGESNQPQHF.

The J gene is TRBJ2-7, the V gene TRBV30; 10 positions match TRBD1. The V gene end was trimmed by 5 bases and the J gene end by 6 bases; junction bases not matched to a gene: 4. From germline, CDR1 is GTSNPN and CDR2 SVGIG (reference sequence). CDR3 length: 12 amino acids. The CDR3 bases are TGTGCCTGGGACAGGGGGCAAGGCGAGCAGTACTTC. It encodes CAWDRGQGEQYF.

The chain links TRBV19 to TRBJ1-2; D unresolved. Looked up from germline, CDR1 is LNHDA and CDR2 is SQIVND (reference sequence). V was pared by 8 bases and J by 4 bases, with 11 bases between. The CDR3 consists of 12 residues. CDR3 protein: CASVDTIYGYTF. Written as DNA, the CDR3 is TGTGCCAGTGTTGACACCATCTATGGCTACACCTTC.

A few counts support this clone. The V and J genes are TRBV19 and TRBJ1-4; the match to TRBD1 covers 8 bases. Trimming at V came to 5 bases and at J to 3 bases, leaving 5 bases not matched to a gene. Germline CDR1 and CDR2: LNHDA and SQIVND (reference sequence). The CDR3 sequence is 15 residues long. The CDR3 region has the DNA TGTGCCAGTAGTCGCTCGGGACAGGCTAATGAAAAACTGTTTTTT. Protein product: CASSRSGQANEKLFF.

The chain combines TRBV5-6 with TRBJ2-1, with D uncertain. The CDR3 consists of 13 residues. Germline CDR1 SGHDT, CDR2 YYEEEE. V dropped 0 bases and J dropped 9 bases, with 10 bases sitting between them. CDR3 bases: TGTGCCAGCAGCTTGGTTACCTCTCTTGAGCAGTTCTTC. Residues: CASSLVTSLEQFF.

In this sample, this clone turned up once. J is TRBJ2-4 and V is TRBV10-3; 9 positions match TRBD2. J was trimmed by 0 bases and V by 1 base; bases with no gene match: 7. The CDR3 has 18 amino acids. Per the germline V gene, CDR1 is ENHRY and CDR2 is SYGVKD. CDR3: CAISEFSSGTVAKNIQYF. CDR3 sequence (DNA): TGTGCCATCAGTGAGTTCTCTAGCGGGACCGTAGCCAAAAACATTCAGTACTTC.

V gene TRBV2 combines with J gene TRBJ2-1; D unclear. This CDR3 spans 14 amino acids. Between the trimmed V and J ends, which lost 5 bases and 6 bases, there was a span of 14 bases. Germline V CDR1 and CDR2: SNHLY, FYNNEI. This CDR3 is CASSIFMVGNEQFF. The DNA for the CDR3 is TGTGCCAGCAGTATTTTTATGGTGGGCAATGAGCAGTTCTTC.

The chain has TRBV19 and TRBJ2-2; tentatively, D is TRBD2 (6 bases). Germline assignment: CDR1 LNHDA and CDR2 SQIVND (reference sequence). The germline V and J ends were trimmed by 1 base and 2 bases, with 14 bases remaining between them. The CDR3 extends over 17 amino acids. The DNA of the CDR3 is TGTGCCAGTAGTATAGCTTGGGGTAGCGGTAACACCGGGGAGCTGTTTTTT. Translation: CASSIAWGSGNTGELFF. Complete variable domain (other parts from reference TRBV19 and TRBJ2-2): DGGITQSPKYLFRKEGQNVTLSCEQNLNHDAMYWYRQDPGQGLRLIYYSQIVNDFQKGDIAEGYSVSREKKESFPLTVTSAQKNPTAFYLCASSIAWGSGNTGELFFGEGSRLTVL.

The rearrangement joins TRBV15 to TRBJ2-7; 7 bases are shared with TRBD1. Per germline, CDR1 LNHNV and CDR2 YYDKDF (reference sequence). J was trimmed by 11 bases and V by 0 bases; bases with no gene match: 10. This CDR3 comprises 14 residues. CDR3 loop: CATSRDPRQGGEYF. CDR3 nucleotide sequence: TGTGCCACCAGCAGAGATCCCCGACAGGGTGGGGAGTACTTC.

The chain's CDR3 is CASSGKQGATNEKLFF. CDR3 bases: TGCGCCAGCAGCGGAAAACAGGGGGCAACTAATGAAAAACTGTTTTTT. The V and J genes are TRBV5-1 and TRBJ1-4; 8 bases agree with TRBD1. After removal of 4 bases from V and 0 bases from J, the junction contained 5 bases not matched to a gene. Germline CDR1 and CDR2: SGHRS and YFSETQ. The length of the CDR3 is 16 residues.

The CDR3 nucleotides read TGCGCCAGCAGCTTGGACACTAACTCCTACGAGCAGTACTTC. The encoded protein is CASSLDTNSYEQYF. This rearrangement joins TRBV5-1 to TRBJ2-7; D is unclear. V dropped 0 bases and J dropped 0 bases, with 7 bases sitting between them. Looked up from germline, CDR1 is SGHRS and CDR2 is YFSETQ. The CDR3 totals 14 residues.

The J gene is TRBJ1-4, the V gene TRBV4-3, with no clear D. This CDR3 contains 15 residues. With 0 bases removed from V and 7 bases from J, the gap between germline ends came to 12 bases. Germline CDR1 and CDR2: LGHNA and YSLEER. CDR3 protein: CASSQDPAGGEKLFF. The CDR3 DNA follows: TGCGCCAGCAGCCAAGATCCCGCAGGAGGTGAAAAACTGTTTTTT.

V gene TRBV18 combines with J gene TRBJ2-7; D gene unclear. This CDR3 comprises 15 residues. Germline V gene sequence: CDR1 KGHSH, CDR2 LQKENI. V was trimmed by 1 base and J by 6 bases, leaving 16 bases between them. In DNA, the CDR3 is TGTGCCAGCTCACCACGTGTAATGCTAGTGCGCGAGCAGTACTTC. Translated: CASSPRVMLVREQYF.

The chain employs TRBV7-9 and TRBJ1-1; D is perhaps TRBD1 (6 bases). This CDR3 region has 17 residues. Germline assignment: CDR1 SEHNR and CDR2 FQNEAQ (reference sequence). The V and J ends lost 4 bases and 3 bases respectively, with 21 bases between them. CDR3 nucleotides: TGTGCCAGCAGCTCGAATACCAGGGGTTTGGGGGACACTGAAGCTTTCTTT. It is translated as CASSSNTRGLGDTEAFF.

J is TRBJ2-7 and V is TRBV18; D call uncertain. V shed 1 base and J shed 2 bases, with 9 bases lying between them. The CDR3 loop spans 14 amino acids. Germline assignment: CDR1 KGHSH and CDR2 LQKENI. The CDR3 loop reads CASSPQPGAYEQYF. The CDR3 DNA follows: TGTGCCAGCTCACCACAGCCCGGAGCCTACGAGCAGTACTTC.